The rows below give T cell receptor beta chains drawn from one sample of a study of T cells in Graves' hyperthyroidism and ophthalmopathy. TCRdb reprocessed the multiplex PCR reads with MiXCR, giving one entry per CDR3 protein. The repertoire consists of about 500,000 distinct CDR3 sequences, with more than 15% occurring once and the leading ten covering around 17%. The source material was blood. Source of these receptors: a woman aged 18-35 years with Graves' ophthalmopathy. Each CDR3 is given with its conserved first and last residue. The D gene is left open where the match is weak. Clone size is stated in some rows and not others, as once, few, many or a class when expanded.

>TRBJ2-1|TRBV30|TRBD2|many
TGTGCCTGGAGTTGGGGACAGCGGGAGGATAATGAGCAGTTCTTC
CAWSWGQREDNEQFF
>TRBJ2-7|TRBV28|-|-
TGTGCCAGCAGTACAGGGACCAGCGAGCAGTACTTC
CASSTGTSEQYF
>TRBJ2-1|TRBV28|-|many
TGTGCCAGCAGCCCCCAGTTGAGCTACAATGAGCAGTTCTTC
CASSPQLSYNEQFF
>TRBJ2-7|TRBV13|TRBD2|many
TGTGCCAGCAGCTCAGTGGGGGGGGTTGGCTACGAGCAGTACTTC
CASSSVGGVGYEQYF
>TRBJ1-5|TRBV3-1|-|-
TGTGCCAGCAGCCAAGAAGGGCAGGGGAATCAGCCCCAGCATTTT
CASSQEGQGNQPQHF
>TRBJ2-1|TRBV27|TRBD1|many
TGTGCCAGCAGTCCTTCGGGACAGGGGAACCTAAGGGACAATGAGCAGTTCTTC
CASSPSGQGNLRDNEQFF
>TRBJ1-4|TRBV29-1|-|-
TGCAGCGTAGTTCTCGAGACTAATGAAAAACTGTTTTTT
CSVVLETNEKLFF
>TRBJ2-5|TRBV5-8|TRBD1|many
TGTGCCAGCAGCCCGGGAAGGGGACAGGGGGAGACCCAGTACTTC
CASSPGRGQGETQYF
>TRBJ2-7|TRBV6-1|TRBD2|-
TGTGCCAGCAGTGAAGCGGCGGGGGGCTCCTACGAGCAGTACTTC
CASSEAAGGSYEQYF
>TRBJ1-1|TRBV6-1|TRBD1|many
TGTGCCAGCAGTTTTCCAATGGACAGGGGCTACACTGAAGCTTTCTTT
CASSFPMDRGYTEAFF
>TRBJ1-5|TRBV19|-|-
TGTGCCAGTAGTATGAGGGACCTCAATCAGCCCCAGCATTTT
CASSMRDLNQPQHF
>TRBJ1-5|TRBV6-1|TRBD1|-
TGTGCCAGCAGTGAAGCACAATGGACAGGGGGCAATCAGCCCCAGCATTTT
CASSEAQWTGGNQPQHF
>TRBJ2-3|TRBV14|-|few
TGTGCCAGCAGCCACCAGACAGACAGCACAGATACGCAGTATTTT
CASSHQTDSTDTQYF
>TRBJ2-3|TRBV5-1|-|many
TGCGCCAGCAGCCCCCCGAGTGACACGCAGTATTTT
CASSPPSDTQYF
>TRBJ2-7|TRBV27|-|-
TGTCCCAGCGGTGGGACTCCCCTCGAGCAGTACTTC
CPSGGTPLEQYF
>TRBJ2-1|TRBV6-1|TRBD1|-
TGTGCCAGCAGTGCGCGACAGGGGGCTGATGGGCACAATGAGCAGTTCTTC
CASSARQGADGHNEQFF
>TRBJ1-1|TRBV28|-|few
TGTGCCAGCAGTTTCAGTGAGCGGATATCTGAAGCTTTCTTT
CASSFSERISEAFF
>TRBJ2-3|TRBV11-2|-|-
TGTGCCAGCAGCTTAGATAGAACTAGCCATGGGACAGATACGCAGTATTTT
CASSLDRTSHGTDTQYF
>TRBJ1-1|TRBV12-3/TRBV12-4|-|-
TGTGCCAGCAGCGGAGAGGGGAAGGGAGTCCCCTACACTGAAGCTTTCTTT
CASSGEGKGVPYTEAFF
>TRBJ1-1|TRBV10-3|TRBD1|many
TGTGCCATTACTAGACAGGGGGCCAACACTGAAGCTTTCTTT
CAITRQGANTEAFF
>TRBJ1-2|TRBV13|-|-
TGTGCCAGCAGCTTAGGGGGGGGCGTTTATTCTGGCTACACCTTC
CASSLGGGVYSGYTF
>TRBJ1-5|TRBV6-1|-|few
TGTGCCAGCAGTGAAGACCCTGGTGGGCCCCAGCATTTT
CASSEDPGGPQHF
>TRBJ1-1|TRBV6-4|-|few
TGTGCCAGCAGTCAACAATGGAACACTGAAGCTTTCTTT
CASSQQWNTEAFF
>TRBJ1-5|TRBV12-3/TRBV12-4|-|few
TGTGCCAGCGGCTCCGTGGATCAGCCCCAGCATTTT
CASGSVDQPQHF
>TRBJ1-5|TRBV20-1|-|many
TGCAGTGCCACCCGGGAAAGAAGCAATCAGCCCCAGCATTTT
CSATRERSNQPQHF
>TRBJ2-1|TRBV29-1|TRBD2|-
TGCAGCGTTGAAGAACCCGGACTAGCGGGTCTTTATGAGCAGTTCTTC
CSVEEPGLAGLYEQFF